This passage covers 30 T cell receptor beta chains from one sample sequenced in a study of CD8 T cells in ankylosing spondylitis. MiXCR, run by TCRdb on the 5' RACE reads, gives a single entry per CDR3 protein. The sample lists 150,000 to 200,000 distinct CDR3 sequences, 11% occurring once. The sample comprised blood, either unsorted or a sorted T cell fraction (not recorded which). The receptor source for this set is a male donor with ankylosing spondylitis or in good health (not recorded which).

The gene calls are TRBV7-2 and TRBJ2-1; D is possibly TRBD2 (6 bases). V lost 0 bases and J 4 bases, leaving 10 bases between the germline ends. The CDR3 consists of 15 residues. From germline, CDR1 is SGHTA and CDR2 FQGNSA. The CDR3 nucleotides read TGTGCCAGCAGCTTAGCACTGGGAGGTTACAATGAGCAGTTCTTC. Its protein is CASSLALGGYNEQFF.

This clonotype was picked up many times. The chain has TRBV5-1 and TRBJ1-6, with D perhaps TRBD1 (5 bases). CDR3 length equals 15 residues. Germline V gives CDR1 SGHRS, CDR2 YFSETQ. Trimming removed 0 bases at V and 8 bases at J, with 12 bases between. CDR3 coding DNA: TGCGCCAGCAGCTTGGATCCGGGGGAAGATTCACCCCTCCACTTT. Its protein product is CASSLDPGEDSPLHF.

This clonotype has a handful of counts. This rearrangement joins TRBV7-9 to TRBJ1-4; weak D call: TRBD1 (6 bases). This CDR3 is 14 amino acids long. V was clipped by 5 bases and J by 11 bases, with 18 bases between them. Germline CDR1 SEHNR, CDR2 FQNEAQ (reference sequence). DNA of the CDR3: TGTGCCAGCAGCGCTCTTCAGGGGCAGGGGAAACTGTTTTTT. It is translated as CASSALQGQGKLFF.

This clonotype was picked up many times. This chain uses TRBV5-1 with TRBJ1-2; D not certain. The CDR3 is 13 residues long. Per the germline V gene, CDR1 is SGHRS and CDR2 is YFSETQ. Trimming took 0 bases from V and 3 from J, leaving 6 bases between them. The DNA for the CDR3 is TGCGCCAGCAGCTTGGATACAGACTATGGCTACACCTTC. Translation: CASSLDTDYGYTF.

V is TRBV7-2 and J is TRBJ2-1; no reliable D call. CDR3 length equals 13 residues. The germline V gene has CDR1 SGHTA and CDR2 FQGNSA. Trimming took 5 bases from V and 8 from J, leaving 13 bases between them. CDR3: CASSDDFLHEQFF. The CDR3, as DNA: TGTGCCAGCAGCGACGACTTTCTACATGAGCAGTTCTTC.

V is TRBV2 and J is TRBJ2-7; 7 positions match TRBD2. V was clipped by 6 bases and J by 7 bases; unmatched bases: 12. This CDR3 comprises 14 residues. Germline V gives CDR1 SNHLY, CDR2 FYNNEI. This chain's CDR3 is CASRDDREALEQYF. DNA for the CDR3: TGTGCCAGCAGGGACGACCGGGAGGCCCTAGAGCAGTACTTC.

The V gene is TRBV6-2 or TRBV6-3, the J gene TRBJ2-3; 12 positions agree with TRBD1. Germline-derived CDR1 and CDR2 are MNHEY and SVGEGT. The V and J ends lost 2 bases and 2 bases, in that order; junction bases with no gene match: 14. The CDR3 has 20 residues. For the CDR3, the DNA is TGTGCCAGCAGTTACCTGCGGGACAGGGGGCGAAGAGAATCCACAGATACGCAGTATTTT. The encoded protein is CASSYLRDRGRRESTDTQYF.

This clonotype has a count of ten or more. This chain links TRBV12-3 or TRBV12-4 with TRBJ1-6; no firm D call. The CDR3 runs 14 residues. Trimming cost V 7 bases and J 11 bases, with 18 bases left between them. Here the CDR3 reads CASTRGLDGAPLHF. In nucleotides, the CDR3 is TGTGCCAGCACCCGGGGTCTAGACGGGGCACCCCTCCACTTT.

In its sample, this clonotype was seen many times. The chain has TRBV5-1 and TRBJ2-4; D possibly corresponds to TRBD1 (6 bases). CDR3 length: 15 amino acids. The germline V gene encodes CDR1 SGHRS and CDR2 YFSETQ. V lost 0 bases to trimming and J lost 3 bases, with 10 bases between them. The CDR3 DNA reads as TGCGCCAGCAGCTTGGAAGGGGGTGGCAAAAACATTCAGTACTTC. Translated, it gives CASSLEGGGKNIQYF.

This clonotype occurred many times. The V call is TRBV18, the J call TRBJ1-1; D gene uncertain. With 1 base removed from V and 1 base from J, the gap between germline ends came to 10 bases. CDR3 size: 15 residues. Germline CDR1 is KGHSH and CDR2 is LQKENI. In DNA, the CDR3 is TGTGCCAGCTCACCACAAAGCGGTGAGAACACTGAAGCTTTCTTT. Its protein product is CASSPQSGENTEAFF.

This clonotype was counted ten times or more. The V call is TRBV10-3, the J call TRBJ1-1; no reliable D call. Trimming removed 0 bases at V and 1 base at J, with 9 bases between. The germline CDR1 and CDR2 sequences are ENHRY and SYGVKD. The CDR3 is made up of 15 amino acids. The CDR3 DNA sequence: TGTGCCATCAGTGAGTCGGCAATGGGGAACACTGAAGCTTTCTTT. Translation gives CAISESAMGNTEAFF.

This clonotype was detected many times. This chain links TRBV20-1 with TRBJ2-5; possibly TRBD2 for D (6 bases). CDR3 length: 12 residues. Per germline, CDR1 DFQATT and CDR2 SNEGSKA (reference sequence). The V gene lost 5 bases and the J gene lost 5 bases, with 12 bases spanning the gap. The CDR3: CSAAGRQETQYF. CDR3 bases: TGCAGTGCTGCGGGGAGGCAGGAGACCCAGTACTTC.

This clonotype was observed many times. This chain uses TRBV2 with TRBJ1-2; 9 bases are a match to TRBD1. The V and J ends lost 6 bases and 1 base, in that order; junction bases with no gene match: 6. CDR1 and CDR2 from the germline V gene are SNHLY and FYNNEI. The CDR3 sequence is 15 residues long. Written as DNA, the CDR3 is TGTGCCAGCAGGTTGGGACAGGGAATTAACTATGGCTACACCTTC. The encoded protein is CASRLGQGINYGYTF. Complete variable domain (other parts from reference TRBV2 and TRBJ1-2): EPEVTQTPSHQVTQMGQEVILRCVPISNHLYFYWYRQILGQKVEFLVSFYNNEISEKSEIFDDQFSVERPDGSNFTLKIRSTKLEDSAMYFCASRLGQGINYGYTFGSGTRLTVV.

This clonotype has at least ten counts. This chain uses TRBV9 with TRBJ1-1; D might be TRBD1 (5 bases). Between the trimmed V and J ends, which lost 4 bases and 3 bases, there was a span of 13 bases. The CDR3 is made up of 14 amino acids. Germline values: CDR1 SGDLS, CDR2 YYNGEE. CDR3 in amino acids: CASSFGTRDTEAFF. For the CDR3, the DNA is TGTGCCAGCAGCTTCGGGACTAGGGACACTGAAGCTTTCTTT.

This clonotype appeared a few times. The rearrangement joins TRBV7-8 to TRBJ2-1, with 10 bases matching TRBD2. Per the germline V gene, CDR1 is SGHVS and CDR2 is FQNEAQ. CDR3 length equals 16 residues. Trimming removed 3 bases from V and 2 bases from J; junction bases left unmatched: 4. The CDR3, as DNA: TGTGCCAGCAGCTTTAAGGGGACTAGCGCCTACAATGAGCAGTTCTTC. Encoded protein: CASSFKGTSAYNEQFF. Supplemented by reference TRBV7-8 and TRBJ2-1, the full variable domain reads GAGVSQSPRYKVAKRGQDVALRCDPISGHVSLFWYQQALGQGPEFLTYFQNEAQLDKSGLPSDRFFAERPEGSVSTLKIQRTQQEDSAVYLCASSFKGTSAYNEQFFGPGTRLTVL.

Many counts were recorded for this clonotype. V usage is TRBV5-1 and J usage is TRBJ2-3; D may correspond to TRBD1 or TRBD2 (5 bases each). Germline assignment: CDR1 SGHRS and CDR2 YFSETQ. V gave up 0 bases and J gave up 6 bases, with 17 bases separating them. The CDR3 is 16 residues long. The CDR3 spells CASSLAGLCGSDTQYF. The CDR3 region has the DNA TGCGCCAGCAGCTTGGCGGGGCTGTGTGGGTCCGATACGCAGTATTTT.

This clonotype was detected a few times. The chain combines TRBV5-5 with TRBJ2-7; no firm D call. This CDR3 region has 13 residues. Per the germline V gene, CDR1 is SGHKS and CDR2 is YYEKEE (reference sequence). The ends were cut back, 4 bases at V and 0 bases at J, with 8 bases in the middle. CDR3 DNA sequence: TGTGCCAGCAGCCGAAGCCCCTCCTACGAGCAGTACTTC. Encoded protein: CASSRSPSYEQYF.

This clonotype was found many times. The chain combines TRBV5-1 with TRBJ2-1; D perhaps matches TRBD1 (6 bases). The CDR3 sequence is 13 residues long. Germline CDR1 reads SGHRS; CDR2 reads YFSETQ. V gave up 3 bases and J gave up 6 bases, with 10 bases separating them. The CDR3 is CASSSGQTNEQFF. As DNA, the CDR3 is TGCGCCAGCAGCTCCGGACAGACCAATGAGCAGTTCTTC. The full variable domain, with the rest looked up from reference TRBV5-1 and TRBJ2-1, is KAGVTQTPRYLIKTRGQQVTLSCSPISGHRSVSWYQQTPGQGLQFLFEYFSETQRNKGNFPGRFSGRQFSNSRSEMNVSTLELGDSALYLCASSSGQTNEQFFGPGTRLTVL.

This clonotype was recorded many times. At one end, the junction sequence differs from germline, possibly due to a read error. CDR3 nucleotides: TGTGCCAGCAGTTATTCGGGGACAGGTACGCAGTATTTT. Its protein product is CASSYSGTGTQYF. The chain joins TRBV6-2 or TRBV6-3 to TRBJ2-3, with 8 bases fitting TRBD1. The germline V gene has CDR1 MNHEY and CDR2 SVGEGT. The CDR3 length is 13 residues.

This clonotype was found many times. This chain connects TRBV9 to TRBJ1-6, with no clear D. V was cut by 0 bases and J by 5 bases, with 9 bases left in between. The CDR3 runs 15 residues. Germline CDR1 SGDLS, CDR2 YYNGEE. The CDR3: CASSVAPVDNSPLHF. The DNA for the CDR3 is TGTGCCAGCAGCGTAGCCCCAGTCGATAATTCACCCCTCCACTTT.

This clonotype was seen many times. The V and J genes are TRBV27 and TRBJ2-3; D is uncertain. This CDR3 is built from 13 residues. The germline V gene encodes CDR1 MNHEY and CDR2 SMNVEV (reference sequence). The ends were cut back, 4 bases at V and 4 bases at J, with 9 bases in the middle. CDR3 protein: CASSWTGADTQYF. The CDR3 DNA sequence: TGTGCCAGCAGTTGGACCGGAGCAGATACGCAGTATTTT.

With regard to this clonotype: Being one base from a much bigger clone, this may be a read error. The chain carries TRBV6-5 and TRBJ2-7; D gene ambiguous. The CDR3 covers 12 residues. Germline assignment: CDR1 MNHEY and CDR2 SVGAGI. V was clipped by 8 bases and J by 0 bases, with 8 bases between them. The CDR3 DNA sequence: TGTGCCAGCGGAAACGTCTCCTACGAGCAGTACTTC. Translating gives CASGNVSYEQYF.

The chain carries TRBV11-2 and TRBJ1-6, with TRBD1 as a possible D gene (5 bases). Germline CDR1 SGHAT, CDR2 FQNNGV. The CDR3 runs 16 residues. Trimming took 2 bases from V and 5 from J, leaving 13 bases between them. The CDR3 spells CASSLRGVLDNSPLHF. DNA of the CDR3: TGTGCCAGCAGCTTACGAGGGGTGCTAGATAATTCACCCCTCCACTTT.

This clonotype was detected a few times. This chain connects TRBV20-1 to TRBJ2-1; 9 positions agree with TRBD2. This CDR3 comprises 15 residues. Germline assignment: CDR1 DFQATT and CDR2 SNEGSKA (reference sequence). J lost 5 bases, V lost 5 bases, and 10 bases had no gene match. CDR3 protein: CSAPWAGGINNEQFF. The CDR3 region has the DNA TGCAGTGCTCCCTGGGCGGGGGGGATTAACAATGAGCAGTTCTTC.

The sample holds a few counts of this clonotype. The chain's CDR3 is CATSRDSPSSTSGGFGTDTQYF. In DNA form, the CDR3 reads TGTGCCACCAGCAGAGACTCTCCCTCTTCGACTAGCGGGGGCTTCGGCACAGATACGCAGTATTTT. This rearrangement joins TRBV15 to TRBJ2-3, with 12 bases fitting TRBD2. V shed 0 bases, J shed 1 base, and the junction held 17 bases outside the gene matches. CDR1 is LNHNV, CDR2 YYDKDF, per germline (reference sequence). This CDR3 is built from 22 residues.

The rearrangement links TRBV12-3 or TRBV12-4 to TRBJ2-4, with no clear D. The CDR3 is 17 amino acids. Trimming took 4 bases from V and 0 from J, leaving 16 bases between them. The CDR3 DNA sequence: TGTGCCAGCAGTTCCTCTGTTGGTCCTATAGCCAAAAACATTCAGTACTTC. Protein: CASSSSVGPIAKNIQYF.

Points on this clonotype: A much larger clone is a single base away; this may be a read error. The V call is TRBV13, the J call TRBJ2-1, with 11 bases identical to TRBD2. Germline CDR1 PRHDT, CDR2 FYEKMQ (reference sequence). This CDR3 has 16 amino acids. The CDR3 loop reads CASSLGLAGGELEQLF. Here the CDR3 DNA reads TGTGCCAGCAGCTTAGGGCTAGCGGGAGGAGAGCTTGAGCAGCTCTTC. The full variable domain, completed using reference TRBV13 and TRBJ2-1, is AAGVIQSPRHLIKEKRETATLKCYPIPRHDTVYWYQQGPGQDPQFLISFYEKMQSDKGSIPDRFSAQQFSDYHSELNMSSLELGDSALYFCASSLGLAGGELEQLFGPGTRLTVL.

On this clonotype: The CDR3 end shows no conserved phenylalanine or tryptophan, and so a read error is likely. This chain connects TRBV12-3 or TRBV12-4 to TRBJ1-5; the D is unclear. This CDR3 is 13 amino acids long. V was clipped by 1 base and J by 11 bases, with 12 bases between them. The CDR3: CASSLDGLMAQHL. The CDR3 nucleotides are TGTGCCAGCAGTTTAGACGGCTTGATGGCCCAGCATCTT.

The chain has TRBV20-1 and TRBJ1-2, with 9 bases that match TRBD1. Looked up from germline, CDR1 is DFQATT and CDR2 is SNEGSKA (reference sequence). The CDR3 sequence is 15 residues long. V shed 6 bases and J 5 bases; nucleotides not matched to a gene: 13. CDR3 loop: CSARITGGVPYGYTF. CDR3 nucleotides: TGCAGTGCCCGAATTACAGGGGGCGTCCCATATGGCTACACCTTC.

This clonotype appeared many times. The chain uses TRBV5-1 and TRBJ2-3, with D perhaps matching TRBD1 or TRBD2 (6 bases each). The CDR3 is 17 residues long. V was pared by 0 bases and J by 5 bases, with 19 bases between. Germline lookup yields CDR1 SGHRS and CDR2 YFSETQ. CDR3 coding DNA: TGCGCCAGCAGCTTGGCAGGACCAGGAGGGGGTCGAGATACGCAGTATTTT. This translates into CASSLAGPGGGRDTQYF.